A single sample is the source of the 30 T cell receptor beta chains below, sequenced in a study of blood T cell repertoires in COVID-19. The table came from immunoSEQ multiplex PCR; TCRdb's copy has only in-frame clones and leaves some out. The repertoire consists of tens of thousands of clones, with 75% to 90% occurring once and the leading ten covering about 15%. The sample was peripheral blood. The receptors derive from a male donor with acute or convalescent COVID-19.

The V call is TRBV19, the J call TRBJ1-6, with TRBD1 matching over 7 bases. V was clipped by 5 bases and J by 9 bases; unmatched bases: 10. This CDR3 contains 15 residues. Germline V gives CDR1 LNHDA, CDR2 SQIVND (reference sequence). The DNA of the CDR3 is TGTGCCAGTAGTCCCAAGACAGGGCGGGGTTCACCCCTCCACTTT. It encodes CASSPKTGRGSPLHF.

The V gene is TRBV7-8, the J gene TRBJ1-1, with 9 bases lining up with TRBD1. This CDR3 is built from 15 residues. The junction had 2 bases not matched to a gene; V was cut back by 2 bases and J by 1 base. Germline V gene sequence: CDR1 SGHVS, CDR2 FQNEAQ. In DNA form, the CDR3 reads TGTGCCAGCAGCTTATGGGGACAGGGGAACACTGAAGCTTTCTTT. Protein product: CASSLWGQGNTEAFF.

The chain links TRBV12-3 or TRBV12-4 to TRBJ2-5; 7 bases are shared with TRBD1. This CDR3 spans 13 amino acids. The ends lost 5 bases at V and 4 bases at J; junction bases unmatched: 4. CDR3 nucleotides: TGTGCCAGCAGTCACAGGGGCGGAGAGACCCAGTACTTC. Its translation is CASSHRGGETQYF.

The chain links TRBV6-1 to TRBJ2-4, with TRBD2 as a possible D gene (6 bases). Germline CDR1 MNHNS, CDR2 SASEGT. CDR3 length equals 14 residues. Between the trimmed V and J ends, which lost 1 base and 6 bases, there was a span of 10 bases. CDR3: CASSEGGGRNIQYF. In DNA form, the CDR3 reads TGTGCCAGCAGTGAAGGGGGAGGCAGAAACATTCAGTACTTC.

The table lists this clone with a few counts. V and J are TRBV21-1 and TRBJ1-4; the D call in the table, TRBD1, was not verified against the DNA. TRBV21-1 is a known pseudogene. This CDR3 has 16 amino acids. The chain's CDR3 is CASSLTGRDEDEKLFF. The CDR3, as DNA: TGTGCCAGCAGCTTAACGGGCAGGGATGAGGATGAAAAACTGTTTTTT.

The chain combines TRBV7-2 with TRBJ2-6, with unresolved D. With 5 bases removed from V and 10 bases from J, the gap between germline ends came to 6 bases. The CDR3 covers 11 residues. Germline V gives CDR1 SGHTA, CDR2 FQGNSA. The CDR3 loop is CASSPGNVLTF. Written as DNA, the CDR3 is TGTGCCAGCAGCCCCGGGAACGTCCTGACTTTC.

This sequence joins TRBV10-3 and TRBJ1-2, with D tentatively TRBD1 (5 bases). Between the trimmed V and J ends, which lost 11 bases and 3 bases, there was a span of 13 bases. This CDR3 contains 12 residues. Germline values: CDR1 ENHRY, CDR2 SYGVKD. The CDR3 region is CAGGRDHYGYTF. For the CDR3, the DNA is TGTGCCGGTGGCAGGGATCACTATGGCTACACCTTC.

CDR3 coding DNA: TGTGCCACACAGGGGTTCGGAGAGACCCAGTACTTC. Its protein is CATQGFGETQYF. The chain recombines TRBV2 with TRBJ2-5; TRBD1 agrees at 7 bases. Germline V gene lookup returns CDR1 SNHLY and CDR2 FYNNEI. V lost 10 bases and J lost 4; bases outside the gene matches: 6. The length of the CDR3 is 12 residues.

This chain links TRBV6-6 with TRBJ1-5; D unclear. CDR1 and CDR2 from the germline V gene are MNHNY and SVGAGI (reference sequence). The CDR3 sequence is 13 residues long. V lost 3 bases to trimming and J lost 3 bases, with 6 bases between them. CDR3 DNA: TGTGCCAGCAGTTATAGAGACAATCAGCCCCAGCATTTT. Its translation is CASSYRDNQPQHF.

The rearrangement uses TRBV2 and TRBJ2-7; D unresolved. V was clipped by 7 bases and J by 7 bases, with 17 bases between them. Germline CDR1 and CDR2: SNHLY and FYNNEI. This CDR3 region has 13 residues. The DNA of the CDR3 is TGTGCCAGCACCGCCCGACCAGGTCAGGAGCAGTACTTC. Amino acid sequence: CASTARPGQEQYF.

V usage is TRBV18 and J usage is TRBJ2-5; 8 positions match TRBD1. The J segment lost 3 bases and the V segment lost 2 bases, leaving 5 bases of the junction unmatched. The CDR3 runs 15 residues. The V gene's germline CDR1 is KGHSH and CDR2 LQKENI. The DNA of the CDR3 is TGTGCCAGCTCACCAGTCACAGGGGGTAAAGAGACCCAGTACTTC. Translating gives CASSPVTGGKETQYF.

The CDR3 DNA sequence: TGTGCCAGCAGCGCGAACAGGGCGGCTTCCCATGAGCAGTTCTTC. It encodes CASSANRAASHEQFF. V and J are TRBV11-2 and TRBJ2-1; perhaps TRBD1 as D (6 bases). Germline V gene sequence: CDR1 SGHAT, CDR2 FQNNGV. The V gene lost 5 bases and the J gene lost 8 bases, with 19 bases spanning the gap. The CDR3 extends over 15 amino acids.

This chain links TRBV18 with TRBJ2-1; the match to TRBD1 covers 9 bases. Germline CDR1 and CDR2: KGHSH and LQKENI. Germline trimming cut 3 bases from V and 9 bases from J; bases unmatched to any gene: 9. The CDR3 length is 15 residues. CDR3: CASSPTGQGSAEQFF. The CDR3 DNA follows: TGTGCCAGCTCACCGACGGGACAGGGATCGGCTGAGCAGTTCTTC.

The V gene is TRBV11-2, the J gene TRBJ1-3, with a tentative D call TRBD1 (5 bases). This CDR3 spans 15 amino acids. Trimming removed 2 bases from V and 4 bases from J, with 12 bases in between. Germline assignment: CDR1 SGHAT and CDR2 FQNNGV. CDR3 nucleotides: TGTGCCAGCAGCTTATCTCCGGGGGAGGGAAACACCATATATTTT. Translation gives CASSLSPGEGNTIYF.

The rearrangement joins TRBV30 to TRBJ2-5; 9 nucleotides match TRBD2. Unmatched junction bases numbered 2, after V lost 0 bases and J lost 3 bases. CDR3 length: 14 amino acids. Per germline, CDR1 GTSNPN and CDR2 SVGIG (reference sequence). CDR3 sequence reads: CAWSVAGGEETQYF. The CDR3 DNA sequence: TGTGCCTGGAGTGTAGCGGGGGGAGAAGAGACCCAGTACTTC.

This clone has only a few counts. This chain joins TRBV14 and TRBJ1-1; TRBD1 aligns across 8 bases. Germline trimming cut 0 bases from V and 6 bases from J; bases unmatched to any gene: 9. The V gene's germline CDR1 is SGHDN and CDR2 FVKESK. The CDR3 has 16 amino acids. Here the CDR3 reads CASSQDLARGLAEAFF. The CDR3 bases are TGTGCCAGCAGCCAAGATCTAGCCAGGGGGCTGGCTGAAGCTTTCTTT.

This clone has just one count. The chain recombines TRBV6-2 or TRBV6-3 with TRBJ2-1; 10 bases are a match to TRBD2. V shed 0 bases, J shed 5 bases, and the junction held 1 base outside the gene matches. From germline, CDR1 is MNHEY and CDR2 SVGEGT. This CDR3 spans 15 amino acids. The CDR3 loop is CASSYSAGGHNEQFF. CDR3 DNA sequence: TGTGCCAGCAGTTACTCAGCGGGGGGGCACAATGAGCAGTTCTTC.

A single count supports this clone. The chain links TRBV24-1 to TRBJ1-2, with TRBD1 matching 8 bases. This CDR3 is 13 amino acids long. Per the germline V gene, CDR1 is KGHDR and CDR2 is SFDVKD. Trimming took 3 bases from V and 6 from J; bases not matched to a gene: 2. CDR3 DNA sequence: TGTGCCACCAGTGATACGACAGGGGATGGCTACACCTTC. This sequence encodes CATSDTTGDGYTF.

V usage is TRBV11-2 and J usage is TRBJ1-2; D is perhaps TRBD1 (6 bases). This CDR3 contains 14 residues. Germline CDR1 reads SGHAT; CDR2 reads FQNNGV. Trimming left V 5 bases short and J 2 bases short, with 12 bases between. The CDR3 DNA reads as TGTGCCAGCAGCGCAACACAGGGAAACTATGGCTACACCTTC. This encodes CASSATQGNYGYTF. Together with reference TRBV11-2 and TRBJ1-2, the CDR3 gives the full variable domain: EAGVAQSPRYKIIEKRQSVAFWCNPISGHATLYWYQQILGQGPKLLIQFQNNGVVDDSQLPKDRFSAERLKGVDSTLKIQPAKLEDSAVYLCASSATQGNYGYTFGSGTRLTVV.

This sequence joins TRBV6-1 and TRBJ2-5, with D perhaps TRBD2 (6 bases). This CDR3 is built from 12 residues. Trimming removed 2 bases at V and 7 bases at J, with 8 bases between. Germline values: CDR1 MNHNS, CDR2 SASEGT. DNA of the CDR3: TGTGCCAGCAGTGAAACCGGGGGGACCCAGTACTTC. As protein: CASSETGGTQYF.

The genes are TRBV2 and TRBJ2-1; the match to TRBD2 covers 12 bases. After removal of 8 bases from V and 6 bases from J, the junction contained 5 bases not matched to a gene. Germline V CDR1 and CDR2: SNHLY, FYNNEI. This CDR3 contains 14 residues. The CDR3 spells CASSSGGAGNEQFF. The CDR3 nucleotides read TGTGCCAGCTCTAGCGGGGGGGCGGGCAATGAGCAGTTCTTC.

The V and J genes are TRBV19 and TRBJ1-5, with 8 bases identical to TRBD1. Per the germline V gene, CDR1 is LNHDA and CDR2 is SQIVND (reference sequence). V lost 4 bases and J lost 0; bases outside the gene matches: 17. The CDR3 runs 20 residues. CDR3 coding DNA: TGTGCCAGTAGTACCCTTCCAGGGGGCCCCAACCTACGTAGCAATCAGCCCCAGCATTTT. Its protein product is CASSTLPGGPNLRSNQPQHF.

The genes are TRBV15 and TRBJ2-7, with 8 bases aligning to TRBD2. The CDR3 loop spans 17 amino acids. The J segment lost 0 bases and the V segment lost 0 bases, leaving 7 bases of the junction unmatched. Germline CDR1 is LNHNV and CDR2 is YYDKDF (reference sequence). The CDR3 DNA sequence: TGTGCCACCAGCAGAGATCTGGGCGGGGGGATCTCCTACGAGCAGTACTTC. This encodes CATSRDLGGGISYEQYF.

The chain carries TRBV6-6 and TRBJ1-1, with D maybe TRBD1 (5 bases). The CDR3 runs to 14 residues. The germline CDR1 and CDR2 sequences are MNHNY and SVGAGI (reference sequence). V lost 0 bases and J lost 4, with 9 bases in between. CDR3 coding DNA: TGTGCCAGCAGTTACTCGAGTCAGGGCACTGAAGCTTTCTTT. Translation gives CASSYSSQGTEAFF.

The chain combines TRBV29-1 with TRBJ1-1; D unresolved. This CDR3 spans 13 amino acids. Trimming removed 5 bases from V and 0 bases from J, with 10 bases in between. The germline V gene encodes CDR1 SQVTM and CDR2 ANQGSEA. This chain's CDR3 is CSVFGHMNTEAFF. The CDR3 region has the DNA TGCAGCGTTTTTGGGCACATGAACACTGAAGCTTTCTTT.

The chain joins TRBV18 to TRBJ1-2, with TRBD1 as a possible D gene (5 bases). Germline V CDR1 and CDR2: KGHSH, LQKENI. The CDR3 length is 14 residues. V gave up 2 bases and J gave up 6 bases, with 13 bases separating them. CDR3 bases: TGTGCCAGCTCACCAAGGCTTGGGGCAGATGGCTACACCTTC. It specifies CASSPRLGADGYTF.

V and J are TRBV20-1 and TRBJ1-4, with D possibly being TRBD1 (6 bases). The germline gives CDR1 DFQATT, CDR2 SNEGSKA (reference sequence). Trimming left V 6 bases short and J 7 bases short, with 24 bases between. This CDR3 region has 16 residues. CDR3 DNA: TGCAGTGCAAGTCGTTCAGGGGCGAGTTCGAGTGAAAAACTGTTTTTT. Amino acids: CSASRSGASSSEKLFF.

The J gene is TRBJ2-3, the V gene TRBV7-9, with D possibly matching TRBD2 (6 bases). The length of the CDR3 is 16 residues. Germline assignment: CDR1 SEHNR and CDR2 FQNEAQ (reference sequence). V was cut by 3 bases and J by 4 bases, with 17 bases left in between. The CDR3 here is CASSLSPSGDSDTQYF. The CDR3 coding sequence is TGTGCCAGCAGCTTGTCCCCCTCCGGGGACTCAGATACGCAGTATTTT.

V and J are TRBV19 and TRBJ1-1, with 10 bases lining up with TRBD1. The CDR3 has 14 amino acids. J was trimmed by 5 bases and V by 5 bases; bases with no gene match: 5. Looked up from germline, CDR1 is LNHDA and CDR2 is SQIVND (reference sequence). CDR3 amino acids: CASSVTGGRTEAFF. CDR3 in DNA: TGTGCCAGTAGTGTGACAGGGGGCCGGACTGAAGCTTTCTTT.

In this sample, this clone turned up once. V gene TRBV11-2 combines with J gene TRBJ2-1; D remains ambiguous. Trimming pared 8 bases from V and 5 bases from J, leaving 4 bases between. The CDR3 spans 10 residues. In germline, CDR1 is SGHAT, CDR2 FQNNGV. The CDR3 DNA reads as TGTGCCAGCGGCCACAATGAGCAGTTCTTC. Translated: CASGHNEQFF. Full variable domain (remainder filled in from reference TRBV11-2 and TRBJ2-1): EAGVAQSPRYKIIEKRQSVAFWCNPISGHATLYWYQQILGQGPKLLIQFQNNGVVDDSQLPKDRFSAERLKGVDSTLKIQPAKLEDSAVYLCASGHNEQFFGPGTRLTVL.